This T cell receptor beta chain comes out of a study of neurological immune-mediated disorders (dated by TCRdb to between 2018 and 2021). Broadly, across the study: Peripheral blood TCR-beta repertoires from HTLV-I-associated myelopathy (HAM/TSP) patients, multiple sclerosis patients and healthy controls were compared by UMI-based sequencing. Longitudinal samples, technical triplicates and paired sorted CD4+ and CD8+ T-cell subsets, alongside PBMC samples, were included among the roughly 100 TCR-beta libraries. The cohort included some 70 subjects: about 15 with HAM/TSP, roughly 35 with multiple sclerosis, and roughly 20 healthy controls. The investigation overall reported the following: Expanded clones from different subjects shared no identical CDR3 amino acid sequences, which suggests that TCR-beta repertoires were private in all groups. TCR clonal expansion was highest in HAM/TSP patients and lowest in MS patients, with MS patients falling below even healthy controls.

Via the germline V gene, CDR1 is SGHVS and CDR2 FNYEAQ. The CDR3 runs 15 amino acids, cysteine and phenylalanine included. CDR3 DNA only is kept here, 45 bases in frame from base 1. V is reduced by 5 bases and J by 3 bases, leaving a spacing of 16 bases between them. For unsorted PBMC libraries, 2 million PBMCs were used after storage in RNAlater at -80 degrees C until RNA extraction. Peripheral blood was subjected to Ficoll-Hypaque density gradient centrifugation to isolate PBMCs, which were then cryopreserved in liquid nitrogen. To synthesize cDNA, template-switch 5'RACE was performed with a primer carrying a 10-nucleotide random unique molecular identifier so that each TCR transcript was tagged. Every sequencing run yielded over 190 million TCR-beta sequences covering 15-18 subjects. The RNeasy kit was used to extract total RNA. Using the KAPA Real-time Library Amplification kit, TCR-beta VDJ regions were amplified with primers for the TCR constant region and the 5'RACE anchor. A first PCR added sample indexes and Illumina adaptors, and a second PCR then raised library yield. After Ampure bead purification, the roughly 650 bp TCR product was size-selected on a 2% E-gel SizeSelection system. Before pooling, library quality was assessed on a Bioanalyzer, concentration was determined with Qubit, and library quantification was performed with the Kapa Library Quantification kit. Paired-end 2 x 150 bp sequencing of the libraries was performed on an Illumina HiSeq 2500. To increase sequence diversity, about 25-30% phiX was spiked into each library pool. As for the original processing: Quality-filtered reads were processed with the UMI-based MiGEC pipeline, which removed over 90% of raw TCR sequences during error correction. VDJ genes were aligned to IMGT germline references, and each clonotype was defined by a unique CDR3 amino acid sequence together with V-J genes. Clonal expansion, Shannon diversity and CDR3 relatedness were evaluated with VDJtools (CalcPairwiseDistances, ClusterSamples), while phylogenetic trees were built in CLCbio workbench. Clones with at least 8 unique UMIs were defined as expanded, with this threshold being based on coefficient-of-variation modelling across technical triplicates. TCRdb ran its own pipeline on the public reads, namely fastp trimming at Q25 and MiXCR clone calling, and kept in-frame beta chains. Entries that share a CDR3 protein sequence are merged under the most common genes and DNA. TCRdb assigned the V and J calls; the authors' analysis was not used. The sample table shows 48,000 or so distinct CDR3 sequences, and around a tenth are seen once. The top ten hold approximately 22% of the sample.

This clonotype was observed many times. Its cognate antigen has yet to be identified. Per-base quality was not reported, and no clone a single base away is much larger than it. Recombination joined TRBV7-6 with TRBJ1-1, with TRBD1 tentatively as D gene (6 bases match). The sample was PBMCs. This TCR derives from a woman between 40 and 55 years old with HTLV-1-associated myelopathy (HAM/TSP). CDR3 reads: CASSPGRGRDTEAFF. The nucleotide sequence is TGTGCCAGCAGCCCGGGAAGGGGGAGGGACACTGAAGCTTTCTTT.